Detailed here is one T cell receptor beta chain. Its specific antigen is unknown. Base qualities were left out, and no much larger clone turns up one base away. The library was produced with the immunoSEQ multiplex PCR assay. For most patients, genomic DNA was subjected to high-throughput TCR-beta CDR3 sequencing by Adaptive Biotechnologies. As for the authors' bioinformatics: TCR sequencing data for approximately 19 patients were retrieved from Adaptive's ImmunoSEQ software; three other patients were processed with MiXCR and VDJtools. CDR3 nucleotide sequences shared between donor and recipient were removed because the origin of such sequences could not be assigned. Alloreactive clones required at least 2-fold expansion over unstimulated cells and minimum CFSE-low frequency of 0.002% (template counts) or 0.001% (read counts). Clones were considered mappable if detected in sequenced pre-transplant spleen, lymph node, or MLR CFSE-low populations of the donor or recipient. Cumulative frequency of alloreactive clones was calculated as a percentage of all sequences weighted by copy number. The table was pulled from immuneACCESS by TCRdb, which kept in-frame rearrangements only. Such tables lose some clones; where checked, under half of the loss comes from unresolved V genes, and the rest has no known cause. V, J and clone size are those of that table, while D and trimming were read from the DNA. In this sample the table shows about 97,000 clones, 90% of which occur a single time. The top ten constitute about 15% of the sample.

This entry is derived from a study of graft-versus-host responses after intestinal transplantation (dated by TCRdb to the early 2020s). In the study overall: Multivisceral, liver-intestinal, or isolated intestinal transplants were received by the recipients. Alloreactive clones were identified by sequencing pre-transplant mixed lymphocyte reaction products and comparing them with unstimulated pre-transplant donor and recipient T cells. The cohort enrolled roughly 25 intestinal transplant recipients including one retransplant, and a few patients lacking pretransplant specimens were excluded. Instead of going to the commercial service, samples from three later patients were sequenced in-house on an Illumina MiSeq and processed with MiXCR. Donor T cell macrochimerism was defined as a peak of at least 4% donor T cells among recipient peripheral blood mononuclear cells. Bulk TCR-beta CDR3 sequencing was used to track graft-versus-host and host-versus-graft alloreactive T cell clones in the graft, circulation and bone marrow after intestinal transplantation. Every recipient was given anti-thymocyte globulin induction, followed by around three years of maintenance tacrolimus and steroids.

From the cysteine up to the phenylalanine, the CDR3 has a length of 14 residues. This entry keeps only the CDR3 DNA: 42 bases, framed from base 1. The trim is 6 bases for V and 7 bases for J, with a gap of 17 bases between the germline ends. Per the germline V gene (reference sequence), SGHNT is the CDR1 and YYREEE is the CDR2. In the first month after transplant, blood samples were collected up to 4 times, and after that at least monthly when available. Results the study describes overall, beyond this receptor: In patients with donor T cell macrochimerism, the allografts had high GvH to HvG T cell clonal ratios. GvH clones were detected in recipient bone marrow, and some of these GvH clones were observed earlier in ileal mucosa or blood, consistent with an intestinal mucosal origin. The conclusions were limited by the relatively low number and heterogeneity of the intestinal transplant patients. Early after transplant, peak levels of circulating GvH clones were found to be associated with declines in HvG clones.

The chain was built from TRBV5-4 and TRBJ2-1, with the D gene too uncertain to name. This TCR was sampled from a human patient who received an intestinal transplant, so some T cells may come from the graft donor. Sample: PBMCs, taken about 450 days after intestinal transplant. In nucleotides, the sequence is TGTGCCAGCATCCACCCGGGCGCAGAGAATGAGCAGTTCTTC. This codes for CASIHPGAENEQFF.